Below, 27 T cell receptor beta chains from the same sample are listed, as sequenced in a study of response to subunit inactivated influenza vaccine. Each CDR3 protein is one row after TCRdb ran MiXCR on the RT-PCR reads. In the table there are more than 450,000 distinct CDR3 sequences, roughly 12% of which are singletons. These sequences were also reported in another study, on T cells expressing NK-cell markers. Per that paper: What made the TCR beta cDNA was 5'RACE template switching with UMIs.

Sequencing used PBMCs from blood, obtained on the day of vaccination. The receptors here all came from a man over 45 who received an inactivated influenza vaccine.

The chain combines TRBV6-2 or TRBV6-3 with TRBJ2-3; D unresolved. The V end lost 5 bases, the J end lost 2 bases, and 26 bases lay between the germline ends. CDR3 length equals 19 residues. Germline V gene lookup returns CDR1 MNHEY and CDR2 SVGEGT. For the CDR3, the DNA is TGTGCCAGCAGTGTCGTAACGCCGGAACTTCAACAACCCACAGATACGCAGTATTTT. As protein: CASSVVTPELQQPTDTQYF.

This clonotype was picked up a small number of times. The V gene is TRBV5-1, the J gene TRBJ1-1; 8 bases line up with TRBD1. J lost 6 bases, V lost 6 bases, and 4 bases had no gene match. Per the germline V gene, CDR1 is SGHRS and CDR2 is YFSETQ. This CDR3 has 12 residues. The CDR3 is CASNGQGAEAFF. DNA for the CDR3: TGCGCCAGCAACGGACAGGGTGCTGAAGCTTTCTTT.

This clonotype was seen many times. The chain uses TRBV7-9 and TRBJ2-7; 11 bases are shared with TRBD2. J gave up 4 bases and V 6 bases, and 5 bases lay outside the gene matches. CDR3 length equals 14 residues. Germline CDR1 reads SEHNR; CDR2 reads FQNEAQ (reference sequence). The CDR3 region is CASSLVAGGYEQYF. DNA for the CDR3: TGTGCCAGCAGTTTGGTAGCGGGAGGGTACGAGCAGTACTTC.

The V gene is TRBV6-4, the J gene TRBJ1-6; TRBD1 is a possible D gene (6 bases). V was cut by 6 bases and J by 8 bases, with 14 bases left in between. CDR3 length: 14 residues. CDR1 and CDR2 from the germline V gene are MRHNA and SNTAGT. CDR3 region: CASSADSNYSPLHF. CDR3 nucleotides: TGTGCCAGCAGCGCGGACAGCAATTATTCACCCCTCCACTTT.

The chain carries TRBV2 and TRBJ2-1; a weak D match, TRBD2 (7 bases). The CDR3 contains 13 residues. Germline-derived CDR1 and CDR2 are SNHLY and FYNNEI. Trimming removed 6 bases from V and 3 bases from J, with 9 bases in between. The CDR3 spells CASSGGHYNEQFF. The CDR3 DNA reads TGTGCCAGCAGCGGGGGGCACTACAATGAGCAGTTCTTC.

This clonotype was detected only a few times. This rearrangement joins TRBV30 to TRBJ2-2; 12 nucleotides agree with TRBD2. The J segment lost 6 bases and the V segment lost 0 bases, leaving 8 bases of the junction unmatched. The V gene's germline CDR1 is GTSNPN and CDR2 SVGIG (reference sequence). This CDR3 region has 17 residues. CDR3 protein: CAWSVLAGGSAAGELFF. Written as DNA, the CDR3 is TGTGCCTGGAGTGTACTAGCGGGAGGATCGGCGGCCGGGGAGCTGTTTTTT.

Here the CDR3 reads CGLGDSTDTQYF. As DNA, the CDR3 is TGTGGATTAGGGGATAGCACAGATACGCAGTATTTT. This chain links TRBV28 with TRBJ2-3, with D maybe TRBD1 (5 bases). Germline V gene lookup returns CDR1 MDHEN and CDR2 SYDVKM. This CDR3 region has 12 residues.

The V call is TRBV11-2, the J call TRBJ2-7; TRBD1 or TRBD2 may be the D gene (6 bases each). With 4 bases removed from V and 7 bases from J, the gap between germline ends came to 20 bases. The V gene's germline CDR1 is SGHAT and CDR2 FQNNGV. This CDR3 comprises 15 residues. The CDR3 nucleotides read TGTGCCAGCAGCTCCTCTTCCGGGGGAAGGGGGGAGCAGTACTTC. This gives the protein CASSSSSGGRGEQYF.

CDR3: CASSYDRGRQETQYF. In nucleotides, the CDR3 is TGTGCCAGCAGTTACGACAGGGGGAGGCAAGAGACCCAGTACTTC. The genes are TRBV6-2 or TRBV6-3 and TRBJ2-5, with 9 bases lining up with TRBD1. The V gene's germline CDR1 is MNHEY and CDR2 SVGEGT. V lost 2 bases, J lost 2 bases, and 3 bases stayed unmatched. The CDR3 spans 15 residues.

This clonotype was counted only a few times. This CDR3 is CASSFDGGGAKNTQYF. The CDR3 DNA is TGTGCCAGCAGCTTTGACGGCGGGGGGGCTAAGAATACGCAGTATTTT. The chain carries TRBV11-3 and TRBJ2-3; 9 nucleotides agree with TRBD2. The trim removed 3 bases at V and 7 bases at J, leaving 11 bases unmatched. The CDR3 extends over 16 amino acids. Per the germline V gene, CDR1 is SGHNT and CDR2 is YENEEA.

This sequence joins TRBV27 and TRBJ1-1; D is perhaps TRBD1 (5 bases). The CDR3 sequence is 14 residues long. Germline lookup yields CDR1 MNHEY and CDR2 SMNVEV (reference sequence). Deletions cut 7 bases from V and 0 bases from J, with 12 bases between. The CDR3 nucleotides are TGTGCCAGCATCTCTCGCAGGGTGAACACTGAAGCTTTCTTT. It yields the protein CASISRRVNTEAFF.

The CDR3 DNA sequence: TGTGCCAGCAGTGAATACGGCAGGTTAAGCAATCAGCCCCAGCATTTT. Translated, it gives CASSEYGRLSNQPQHF. The chain uses TRBV2 and TRBJ1-5; D is unresolved. Germline V gene lookup returns CDR1 SNHLY and CDR2 FYNNEI. With 2 bases removed from V and 1 base from J, the gap between germline ends came to 12 bases. The CDR3 is made up of 16 amino acids.

The sample holds a few counts of this clonotype. The chain couples TRBV29-1 to TRBJ2-1; 7 bases agree with TRBD2. Germline CDR1 and CDR2: SQVTM and ANQGSEA. The CDR3 is 13 amino acids. V lost 3 bases, J lost 9 bases, and 8 bases stayed unmatched. CDR3 nucleotides: TGCAGCGTTGATCAAGCGGGAAATGGTGAGCAGTTCTTC. It yields the protein CSVDQAGNGEQFF.

This clonotype was recorded at least ten times. The chain carries TRBV3-1 and TRBJ1-2; TRBD1 matches at 7 bases. With V trimmed by 0 bases and J by 5 bases, 9 bases remained unmatched. In germline, CDR1 is LGHDT, CDR2 YNNKEL (reference sequence). The CDR3 has 16 residues. The CDR3 nucleotides read TGTGCCAGCAGCCAAGAGAGTCGGCAGGGGGGTTATGGCTACACCTTC. Translated, it gives CASSQESRQGGYGYTF. Based on the CDR3 plus reference TRBV3-1 and TRBJ1-2, the full variable domain is DTAVSQTPKYLVTQMGNDKSIKCEQNLGHDTMYWYKQDSKKFLKIMFSYNNKELIINETVPNRFSPKSPDKAHLNLHINSLELGDSAVYFCASSQESRQGGYGYTFGSGTRLTVV.

This CDR3 is CASSYSGPRGFF. CDR3 nucleotide sequence: TGTGCCAGCAGTTACTCCGGGCCCCGGGGTTTCTTC. The rearrangement uses TRBV6-6 and TRBJ2-1, with D possibly being TRBD2 (5 bases). Trimming stripped 0 bases from V and 16 bases from J, with 13 bases between. Germline CDR1 MNHNY, CDR2 SVGAGI (reference sequence). This CDR3 has 12 amino acids.

The chain combines TRBV12-3 or TRBV12-4 with TRBJ2-5, with D possibly being TRBD2 (6 bases). V dropped 7 bases and J dropped 3 bases, with 12 bases sitting between them. The CDR3 has 13 residues. The CDR3 protein is CASTSWGEETQYF. In DNA, the CDR3 is TGTGCCAGCACCTCCTGGGGGGAAGAGACCCAGTACTTC.

This clonotype has more than one count but fewer than ten. V and J are TRBV19 and TRBJ2-7, with 7 bases matching TRBD1. Germline assignment: CDR1 LNHDA and CDR2 SQIVND (reference sequence). The CDR3 is 15 amino acids. V shed 4 bases and J 3 bases; nucleotides not matched to a gene: 9. For the CDR3, the DNA is TGTGCCAGTAGTAGACAGGGAAATATGATCTACGAGCAGTACTTC. Encoded protein: CASSRQGNMIYEQYF.

The chain is built from TRBV5-1 and TRBJ2-3; 11 nucleotides agree with TRBD2. V was clipped by 1 base and J by 1 base; unmatched bases: 5. This CDR3 is built from 17 residues. Germline lookup yields CDR1 SGHRS and CDR2 YFSETQ. The CDR3, as DNA: TGCGCCAGCAGCTTGAGGCTAGCGGGAGGACGCACAGATACGCAGTATTTT. It translates to CASSLRLAGGRTDTQYF.

The chain uses TRBV25-1 and TRBJ1-6; TRBD1 aligns across 7 bases. Germline CDR1 MGHDK, CDR2 SYGVNS. The CDR3 has 16 amino acids. Trimming took 3 bases from V and 6 from J; bases not matched to a gene: 8. This CDR3 reads CASSDPLAGGNSPLHF. Here the CDR3 DNA reads TGTGCCAGCAGTGACCCCTTGGCAGGGGGTAATTCACCCCTCCACTTT.

V usage is TRBV7-9 and J usage is TRBJ1-1, with 8 bases lining up with TRBD1. J lost 4 bases, V lost 4 bases, and 8 bases had no gene match. CDR3 length equals 15 residues. CDR1 and CDR2 from the germline V gene are SEHNR and FQNEAQ (reference sequence). The chain's CDR3 is CASSSSETGATEAFF. The CDR3 DNA follows: TGTGCCAGCAGCTCCTCGGAGACAGGGGCCACTGAAGCTTTCTTT.

This clonotype was counted at least ten times. The chain joins TRBV4-2 to TRBJ1-2; 8 bases fit TRBD1. Germline CDR1 and CDR2: LGHNA and YNFKEQ. V was clipped by 0 bases and J by 6 bases; unmatched bases: 6. This CDR3 has 15 amino acids. CDR3 bases: TGTGCCAGCAGCCAAGATGTCACAGGGGGAAATGGCTACACCTTC. This codes for CASSQDVTGGNGYTF.

The chain links TRBV6-1 to TRBJ2-2; TRBD1 aligns across 12 bases. Germline CDR1 and CDR2: MNHNS and SASEGT. Germline trimming cut 6 bases from V and 4 bases from J; bases unmatched to any gene: 12. The CDR3 has 18 residues. CDR3 loop: CASRSSTGTGGSTGELFF. The CDR3 region has the DNA TGTGCCAGCAGGTCTTCCACCGGGACAGGGGGCTCCACCGGGGAGCTGTTTTTT.

In its sample, this clonotype was seen many times. The chain carries TRBV4-3 and TRBJ1-4, with D perhaps matching TRBD1 (6 bases). The CDR3 spans 15 residues. Trimming removed 0 bases at V and 8 bases at J, with 13 bases between. Per germline, CDR1 LGHNA and CDR2 YSLEER. The CDR3 DNA reads as TGCGCCAGCAGCCAAGAATGGGGGGCGAGGGAAAAACTGTTTTTT. This encodes CASSQEWGAREKLFF.

This clonotype was recorded many times. The rearrangement joins TRBV28 to TRBJ1-2; 12 bases agree with TRBD1. The length of the CDR3 is 15 residues. J lost 3 bases, V lost 3 bases, and 2 bases had no gene match. CDR1 and CDR2 (germline): MDHEN, SYDVKM. The CDR3 DNA reads TGTGCCAGCAGTTTTGGGACAGGGGGCCACTATGGCTACACCTTC. It encodes CASSFGTGGHYGYTF.

The chain links TRBV12-3 or TRBV12-4 to TRBJ1-3, with D possibly TRBD1 on 6 matching bases. CDR3 length: 14 amino acids. The V end was cut by 1 base, the J end by 4 bases, with 8 bases between. CDR3 sequence: CASSLGGLGNTIYF. The DNA of the CDR3 is TGTGCCAGCAGTTTAGGGGGGCTCGGAAACACCATATATTTT.

This clonotype occurred a few times. The V and J genes are TRBV12-3 or TRBV12-4 and TRBJ2-4; no firm D call. Trimming cost V 5 bases and J 6 bases, with 11 bases left between them. The CDR3 contains 13 residues. The CDR3 sequence: CASSPPGVNIQYF. For the CDR3, the DNA is TGTGCCAGCAGTCCGCCCGGAGTAAACATTCAGTACTTC.

The table lists this clonotype with a count of one. The CDR3 DNA reads TGTGCCAGCAGTTTCTTGTGGGTGGGCGAGCAGTACTTC. It yields the protein CASSFLWVGEQYF. This chain connects TRBV28 to TRBJ2-7, with D hard to call. CDR1 is MDHEN and CDR2 is SYDVKM in the germline V gene. This CDR3 spans 13 amino acids. The V end lost 3 bases, the J end lost 6 bases, and 12 bases lay between the germline ends.